This TCR beta chain comes out of a study of blood T cell repertoires in COVID-19. Turning to the study itself: COVID-19 samples from acute and convalescent phases originated in the United States, Italy and Spain. T cells, B-cell-depleted T cells, or PBMCs provided the cDNA or gDNA that served as material.

In the original analysis: Reference gene primer amplification gave nucleated cell count estimates. Method: immunoSEQ multiplex PCR; TCRdb's copy keeps in-frame clones and lacks some. D and trimming were read from the DNA, whereas the V and J calls and clone size are those reported in that table. The sample lists around 120,000 clones; about 79% were seen once. V dropped 5 bases and J dropped 5; count of bases not matched to a gene: 5. This CDR3 is built from 13 residues. CDR1 is MNHEY and CDR2 is SVGAGI in the germline V gene. The chain combines TRBV6-5 with TRBJ2-5; 7 bases agree with TRBD2. The origin of this receptor is a man in his 70s with acute or convalescent COVID-19. The sample was peripheral blood. The CDR3 protein is CASSRGGLETQYF. CDR3 nucleotides: TGTGCCAGCAGTCGCGGGGGATTGGAGACCCAGTACTTC.